These T cell receptor beta chains were read from a single sample in a study of beta chain features in type 1 diabetes. The repertoire was sequenced with immunoSEQ multiplex PCR; TCRdb's copy has only in-frame clones and lacks some. The sample has around 280,000 clones; approximately 15% are singletons. The sample taken for sequencing was naive CD4+ T cells from blood. All receptors derive from a man aged 18 to 29 with type 1 diabetes. Both conserved end residues are part of each CDR3. D genes are given only for firm matches. Not all rows give a size; the values are once, few, many and, for expanded clones, a class.

>TRBD1|TRBJ1-2|few|TRBV6-6
TGTGCCAGCAGTCGGGACAGGGGGTATGGCTACACCTTC
CASSRDRGYGYTF
>.|TRBJ2-7|.|TRBV28
TGTGCCAGCAGTTTGACCCAGGCCTACGAGCAGTACTTC
CASSLTQAYEQYF
>TRBD2|TRBJ2-7|.|TRBV7-2
TGTGCCAGCAACTTAGGGACTAGCGGGGGGGCCTACGAGCAGTACTTC
CASNLGTSGGAYEQYF
>.|TRBJ2-7|few|TRBV15
TGTGCCACCAGACAGGCCTTTTCCTACGAGCAGTACTTC
CATRQAFSYEQYF
>.|TRBJ2-7|few|TRBV11-2
TGTGCCAGCAGCTCCAGGCCCGTCTATGGTTCCGACGAGCAGTACTTC
CASSSRPVYGSDEQYF
>TRBD1|TRBJ2-5|.|TRBV5-4
TGTGCCAGCAGGACAGGGCCACGAGAGACCCAGTACTTC
CASRTGPRETQYF
>TRBD2|TRBJ2-7|.|TRBV6-5
TGTGCCAGCAGAATAGCGGGGGGTACCTACGAGCAGTACTTC
CASRIAGGTYEQYF
>.|TRBJ1-5|few|TRBV5-6
TGTGCCAACGGGAAGACAAGGCCCAATCAGCCCCAGCATTTT
CANGKTRPNQPQHF
>TRBD2|TRBJ2-5|.|TRBV18
TGTGCCAGCTCGGAGTACCGACTAGCGGCTAAACAAGAGACCCAGTACTTC
CASSEYRLAAKQETQYF
>.|TRBJ1-1|few|TRBV9
TGTGCCAGCAGCGAGGACCCGGGACGGGGGGGAACTGAAGCTTTCTTT
CASSEDPGRGGTEAFF
>.|TRBJ2-2|.|TRBV7-2
TGTGCCAGCAGCACCTATGGCGGGGAGCTGTTTTTT
CASSTYGGELFF
>TRBD2|TRBJ2-3|.|TRBV10-2
TGCGCCAGCAGTGAGTCGAGCGGGATATATCGCACAGATACGCAGTATTTT
CASSESSGIYRTDTQYF
>TRBD1|TRBJ1-6|.|TRBV9
TGTGCCAGCAGCCCCGGACAGGGTAGCAATTCACCCCTCCACTTT
CASSPGQGSNSPLHF
>.|TRBJ2-3|.|TRBV7-2
TGTGCCAGCAGCCTCACTTTAAACACAGATACGCAGTATTTT
CASSLTLNTDTQYF
>.|TRBJ1-5|.|TRBV6-1
TGTGCCAGCAGTGAAAGGACAGTATATAGCAATCAGCCCCAGCATTTT
CASSERTVYSNQPQHF
>TRBD1|TRBJ1-2|few|TRBV30
TGTGCCTGGAGTGTAGACAGGGGATCTGGGTGCACCTTC
CAWSVDRGSGCTF
>TRBD1|TRBJ1-1|few|TRBV18
TGTGCCAGCTCACCCCCCCGCGGACAGGATGAAGCTTTCTTT
CASSPPRGQDEAFF
>TRBD2|TRBJ2-1|few|TRBV11-2
TGTGCCAGCAGCCCCGAGGGTAGCGGGAACCATTACAATGAGCAGTTCTTC
CASSPEGSGNHYNEQFF
>TRBD1|TRBJ2-2|few|TRBV28
TGTGCCAGCAGGGTTGACAGGGCGGCCGGGGAGCTGTTTTTT
CASRVDRAAGELFF
>.|TRBJ2-4|.|TRBV5-4
TGTGCCAGCAGCTTGGGAGGTGGGGGGAGCAAAAACATTCAGTACTTC
CASSLGGGGSKNIQYF
>TRBD2|TRBJ2-7|few|TRBV5-1
TGCGCCAGCAGCGAACTAGCGGGGGTCTCCTACGAGCAGTACTTC
CASSELAGVSYEQYF
>.|TRBJ2-7|few|TRBV28
TGTGCCAGCAGTTCTTTAGGAGGCCTCCGCTCCTACGAGCAGTACTTC
CASSSLGGLRSYEQYF
>.|TRBJ1-2|.|TRBV18
TGTGCCAGCTCACGGTCCCTAGAGGGCTATGGCTACACCTTC
CASSRSLEGYGYTF
>TRBD2|TRBJ2-3|.|TRBV9
TGTGCCAGCAGCGTAGGTATACGAGCGGGGGGCACAGATACGCAGTATTTT
CASSVGIRAGGTDTQYF
>.|TRBJ2-6|few|TRBV4-2
TGTGCCAGCAGCCAAGGACAGGGCCCTCTGGGAGGCAACGTCCTGACTTTC
CASSQGQGPLGGNVLTF
>TRBD2|TRBJ2-5|few|TRBV14
TGTGCCAGCAGCCACCTTGCTATTGTCCGGGGGGCCCAGTACTTC
CASSHLAIVRGAQYF
>.|TRBJ2-5|few|TRBV4-3
TGCGCCAGCAGCCACAGGCTTTGGGGCCGGGAGACCCAGTACTTC
CASSHRLWGRETQYF
>.|TRBJ2-5|few|TRBV7-2
TGTGCCAGCAGCCCGAGATTCCAAGAGACCCAGTACTTC
CASSPRFQETQYF
>TRBD1|TRBJ1-1|.|TRBV9
TGTGCCAGCAGACGACAGGGAGGCAACACTGAAGCTTTCTTT
CASRRQGGNTEAFF
>TRBD2|TRBJ2-7|few|TRBV2
TGTGCCAGCAGGGATAGCGGGAGCCAGGGCGAGCAGTACTTC
CASRDSGSQGEQYF
>.|TRBJ2-7|.|TRBV18
TGTGCCAGCTCACCAGTTTCGGCGGACTACGAGCAGTACTTC
CASSPVSADYEQYF
>TRBD2|TRBJ2-3|.|TRBV7-2
TGTGCCAGCAGCTTAGCGGCTAGCGGGAGCAGCACAGATACGCAGTATTTT
CASSLAASGSSTDTQYF
>.|TRBJ1-1|few|TRBV18
TGTGCCAGCTCACCACCAGGGAGGACTGAAGCTTTCTTT
CASSPPGRTEAFF
>TRBD2|TRBJ2-1|few|TRBV29-1
TGCAGCGGCCCGACTAGCGGGAGACGACGGAATGAGCAGTTCTTC
CSGPTSGRRRNEQFF
>.|TRBJ1-1|.|TRBV5-1
TGCGCCAGCAGCCCCACTATGAACACTGAAGCTTTCTTT
CASSPTMNTEAFF
>TRBD1|TRBJ1-5|.|TRBV19
TGTGCCAGTCACTCCCCGGACAGGGTGAATCAGCCCCAGCATTTT
CASHSPDRVNQPQHF
>.|TRBJ2-7|.|TRBV7-2
TGTGCCAGCAGCCGCCGGGGGACGGAGTCCTACGAGCAGTACTTC
CASSRRGTESYEQYF
>.|TRBJ2-3|few|TRBV7-8
TGTGCCAGCAGCTTAGCGCGGGACGGGAGAGGGCAGTATTTT
CASSLARDGRGQYF
>.|TRBJ1-6|many|TRBV4-3
TGCGCCAGCAGCCAAGATTACAGTTCACCCCTCCACTTT
CASSQDYSSPLHF
>.|TRBJ2-5|.|TRBV5-1
TGCGCCAGCAGCTTGGCCGGAGGAGAGACCCAGTACTTC
CASSLAGGETQYF
>TRBD2|TRBJ2-1|.|TRBV5-1
TGCGCCAGCAGCTACGGACTAGCGGGAGGAGGAGAGCAGTTCTTC
CASSYGLAGGGEQFF
>.|TRBJ2-1|.|TRBV19
TGTGCCAGTAGTATAGCTTCTAACAGTGCTTATGAGCAGTTCTTC
CASSIASNSAYEQFF
>.|TRBJ2-2|.|TRBV5-4
TGTGCCAGCACCCCGTCATCGGCGAACACCGGGGAGCTGTTTTTT
CASTPSSANTGELFF
>TRBD2|TRBJ2-5|few|TRBV11-3
TGTGCCAGCAGCTCGGGACTAGCGGAGACCCAGTACTTC
CASSSGLAETQYF
>TRBD1|TRBJ2-3|few|TRBV5-4
TGTGCCAGCAGCCTATGGACAGGGTTAAGGACAGATACGCAGTATTTT
CASSLWTGLRTDTQYF
>TRBD2|TRBJ2-1|.|TRBV7-2
TGTGCCAGCAGTCCAGGACTAGCGGGGGGCGATGAGCAGTTCTTC
CASSPGLAGGDEQFF
>TRBD2|TRBJ2-7|.|TRBV28
TGTGCCAGCCGTAGCGGGGGGCTCTACGAGCAGTACTTC
CASRSGGLYEQYF
>TRBD2|TRBJ2-7|.|TRBV11-2
TGTGCCAGCAGCTCCAGACTGGGGCGGGAGGGCCACTACGAGCAGTACTTC
CASSSRLGREGHYEQYF
>.|TRBJ2-7|.|TRBV6-6
TGTGCCAGCAGTCCCACCGGCGGATCCTACGAGCAGTACTTC
CASSPTGGSYEQYF
>.|TRBJ2-7|.|TRBV28
TGTGCCAGCAGTTCCCCTGCGGCAGAGCAGTACTTC
CASSSPAAEQYF
>.|TRBJ1-1|.|TRBV2
TGTGCCAGCAGTGGGTTTTTAGTTGACACTGAAGCTTTCTTT
CASSGFLVDTEAFF
>.|TRBJ2-1|few|TRBV11-2
TGTGCCAGCAGCTTTTTTATAGCCTACAATGAGCAGTTCTTC
CASSFFIAYNEQFF
>.|TRBJ2-4|.|TRBV9
TGTGCCAGCAGCGTAGCCGCAGGCGGGGACATTCAGTACTTC
CASSVAAGGDIQYF
>TRBD2|TRBJ2-5|few|TRBV14
TGTGCCAGCAGCCAAGGCCTAGCGGGAGTTGAGACCCAGTACTTC
CASSQGLAGVETQYF
>TRBD2|TRBJ2-1|few|TRBV4-1
TGCGCCAGCAGCCAATTTCTAGCGGGAAACAATGAGCAGTTCTTC
CASSQFLAGNNEQFF